The 7 T cell receptor beta chains reported below all come from one sample, sequenced in a study of cytomegalovirus exposure and HLA in healthy donors. Amplification used 60 Vbeta primers and 13 Jbeta primers. Profiling relied on immunoSEQ multiplex PCR, and the TCRdb table lists in-frame clones only, not all of them. Of under 250,000 clones listed, over 80% are singletons. Input material: PBMCs. These receptors all come from a boy aged 2 to 9 in good health and CMV-seronegative.

This clone was detected only once. The chain recombines TRBV29-1 with TRBJ1-2; D possibly corresponds to TRBD1 (5 bases). Germline V gene data show CDR1 as SQVTM and CDR2 as ANQGSEA. V lost 6 bases and J lost 6, with 20 bases in between. The CDR3 is made up of 14 amino acids. In DNA form, the CDR3 reads TGCAGCGTCCTGACCGGGGGTTCGGCGGATGGCTACACCTTC. Its translation: CSVLTGGSADGYTF. Full variable domain (outside the CDR3, taken from reference TRBV29-1 and TRBJ1-2): SAVISQKPSRDICQRGTSLTIQCQVDSQVTMMFWYRQQPGQSLTLIATANQGSEATYESGFVIDKFPISRPNLTFSTLTVSNMSPEDSSIYLCSVLTGGSADGYTFGSGTRLTVV.

CDR3 region: CASSLGGTGDEQYF. The CDR3 bases are TGTGCCAGCAGCTTAGGGGGGACAGGGGACGAGCAGTACTTC. V is TRBV7-8 and J is TRBJ2-7; 10 nucleotides match TRBD1. The CDR3 spans 14 residues. Trimming cost V 1 base and J 5 bases; bases outside gene matches: 2. The germline V gene encodes CDR1 SGHVS and CDR2 FQNEAQ.

The J gene is TRBJ2-1, the V gene TRBV19; 11 bases line up with TRBD2. CDR3 length equals 15 residues. The V gene end was trimmed by 6 bases and the J gene end by 3 bases; junction bases not matched to a gene: 4. Germline loops: CDR1 LNHDA, CDR2 SQIVND (reference sequence). The CDR3 region is CASSQLAGDYNEQFF. In DNA, the CDR3 is TGTGCCAGTAGCCAACTAGCGGGAGACTACAATGAGCAGTTCTTC.

This clone was seen once. The chain joins TRBV15 to TRBJ2-1, with 7 bases identical to TRBD2. CDR3 length: 16 amino acids. Looked up from germline, CDR1 is LNHNV and CDR2 is YYDKDF (reference sequence). V shed 7 bases and J 6 bases; nucleotides not matched to a gene: 15. The chain's CDR3 is CATTSGRGPGSNEQFF. The DNA for the CDR3 is TGTGCCACCACCTCGGGGAGGGGCCCAGGGTCCAATGAGCAGTTCTTC.

The genes are TRBV6-5 and TRBJ2-7; tentatively, D is TRBD1 (6 bases). The CDR3 has 13 amino acids. CDR1 is MNHEY and CDR2 is SVGAGI in the germline V gene. Trimming pared 5 bases from V and 4 bases from J, leaving 12 bases between. CDR3 protein: CASSEGVNYEQYF. CDR3 coding DNA: TGTGCCAGCAGTGAGGGGGTAAATTACGAGCAGTACTTC.

The rearrangement joins TRBV5-4 to TRBJ2-1; TRBD2 matches at 9 bases. With 3 bases clipped from V and 4 bases from J, the junction kept 5 bases outside the gene matches. Germline CDR1 is SGHNT and CDR2 is YYREEE (reference sequence). CDR3 length: 15 residues. In nucleotides, the CDR3 is TGTGCCAGCAGCTGGAAAGCGGGGGGATACAATGAGCAGTTCTTC. Protein sequence: CASSWKAGGYNEQFF.

This clone was seen a single time. This chain connects TRBV18 to TRBJ1-1; 9 positions match TRBD1. Germline V lookup: CDR1 KGHSH, CDR2 LQKENI. The CDR3 runs to 15 residues. After removal of 2 bases from V and 5 bases from J, the junction contained 6 bases not matched to a gene. The CDR3 DNA follows: TGTGCCAGCTCACCAGACAGGGGGACTGGTACTGAAGCTTTCTTT. This translates into CASSPDRGTGTEAFF.